This is a list of T cell receptor beta chains from one sample in a study of blood T cell repertoires in COVID-19. Repertoires were generated with immunoSEQ multiplex PCR, while TCRdb's copy carries only in-frame clones and drops some. The table includes about 85,000 clones, 85% to 95% detected once. Sequenced sample: peripheral blood. The receptors stem from a human donor with active COVID-19. The donor label of this sample is uncertain. Each CDR3 is given with its conserved first and last residue. Fields, in order: V gene, CDR3 length, J gene, clone size, D gene, CDR3 protein, CDR3 DNA. The D gene is left open where the match is weak. A clone size is listed for some rows: how often the clone was seen (once, few, many), or a class if it is expanded.

V: TRBV15
length: 16
J: TRBJ2-7
size: -
D: -
CDR3: CATSRGPSGGSYEQYF
DNA: TGTGCCACCAGCAGAGGCCCTAGTGGCGGATCCTACGAGCAGTACTTC

V: TRBV29-1
length: 12
J: TRBJ2-7
size: few
D: -
CDR3: CSVLTGPYEQYF
DNA: TGCAGCGTGCTGACAGGACCCTACGAGCAGTACTTC

V: TRBV6-5
length: 13
J: TRBJ2-7
size: -
D: TRBD1
CDR3: CASSSQGFDEQYF
DNA: TGTGCCAGCAGCTCACAGGGGTTTGACGAGCAGTACTTC

V: TRBV29-1
length: 11
J: TRBJ1-1
size: -
D: -
CDR3: CSGGGNTEAFF
DNA: TGCAGCGGCGGAGGGAACACTGAAGCTTTCTTT

V: TRBV27
length: 15
J: TRBJ2-3
size: -
D: TRBD2
CDR3: CASSRIGTRGDTQYF
DNA: TGTGCCAGCAGTAGGATCGGGACTAGGGGGGATACGCAGTATTTT

V: TRBV6-6
length: 13
J: TRBJ1-2
size: -
D: TRBD1
CDR3: CASSPRDREGYTF
DNA: TGTGCCAGCAGTCCCCGGGACAGAGAAGGCTACACCTTC

V: TRBV6-2/TRBV6-3
length: 16
J: TRBJ2-5
size: few
D: TRBD1
CDR3: CASSYSGQGSQETQYF
DNA: TGTGCCAGCAGTTACTCGGGACAGGGGAGCCAAGAGACCCAGTACTTC

V: TRBV4-2
length: 16
J: TRBJ1-2
size: -
D: TRBD1
CDR3: CASSSMAGQGASGYTF
DNA: TGTGCCAGCAGCAGCATGGCGGGACAGGGGGCGAGTGGCTACACCTTC

V: TRBV7-2
length: 14
J: TRBJ2-5
size: -
D: TRBD1
CDR3: CASSSGTVQETQYF
DNA: TGTGCCAGCAGCTCCGGGACAGTACAAGAGACCCAGTACTTC

V: TRBV24-1
length: 15
J: TRBJ2-3
size: -
D: TRBD1
CDR3: CATKAGTGETDTQYF
DNA: TGTGCCACTAAGGCCGGGACAGGGGAGACAGATACGCAGTATTTT

V: TRBV6-5
length: 12
J: TRBJ1-3
size: -
D: -
CDR3: CASSRDSLSIYF
DNA: TGTGCCAGCAGCCGAGACAGCCTCTCCATATATTTT

V: TRBV6-6
length: 14
J: TRBJ2-5
size: -
D: TRBD1
CDR3: CASRGTGGLETQYF
DNA: TGTGCCAGCAGGGGCACAGGGGGCCTGGAGACCCAGTACTTC

V: TRBV10-3
length: 15
J: TRBJ2-3
size: -
D: TRBD1
CDR3: CAISDRTGEGDTQYF
DNA: TGTGCCATCAGCGATCGGACAGGGGAAGGAGATACGCAGTATTTT

V: TRBV4-3
length: 15
J: TRBJ2-7
size: -
D: -
CDR3: CASSQDEGGPDEQYF
DNA: TGCGCCAGCAGCCAAGACGAGGGGGGGCCGGACGAGCAGTACTTC

V: TRBV23-1
length: 17
J: TRBJ1-6
size: -
D: TRBD1
CDR3: CASSQWKGGEDNSPLHF
DNA: TGCGCCAGCAGTCAATGGAAAGGGGGCGAAGATAATTCACCCCTCCACTTT

V: TRBV3-1/TRBV3-2
length: 15
J: TRBJ2-7
size: -
D: -
CDR3: CASSLKQGSSYEQYF
DNA: TGTGCCAGCAGCCTAAAACAGGGATCGTCCTACGAGCAGTACTTC

V: TRBV5-1
length: 14
J: TRBJ2-5
size: -
D: -
CDR3: CASSLPSLQETQYF
DNA: TGCGCCAGCAGCTTGCCTTCCCTACAAGAGACCCAGTACTTC

V: TRBV2
length: 14
J: TRBJ1-2
size: -
D: -
CDR3: CASNDRSRPYGYTF
DNA: TGTGCCAGCAATGACCGGAGTCGGCCCTATGGCTACACCTTC

V: TRBV6-2/TRBV6-3
length: 13
J: TRBJ1-6
size: -
D: -
CDR3: CASSTYSNSPLHF
DNA: TGTGCCAGCAGTACCTACAGCAATTCACCCCTCCACTTT

V: TRBV5-1
length: 15
J: TRBJ2-1
size: -
D: TRBD2
CDR3: CASSLTGTSYNEQFF
DNA: TGCGCCAGCAGCTTAACCGGGACTAGCTACAATGAGCAGTTCTTC

V: TRBV7-2
length: 16
J: TRBJ1-6
size: -
D: -
CDR3: CASSLLLRGGNSPLHF
DNA: TGTGCCAGCAGCCTCCTTTTGAGGGGGGGTAACTCACCCCTCCACTTT

V: TRBV7-9
length: 13
J: TRBJ2-1
size: -
D: -
CDR3: CASSSPGSAEQFF
DNA: TGTGCCAGCAGCTCCCCAGGATCTGCAGAGCAGTTCTTC

V: TRBV19
length: 15
J: TRBJ2-1
size: -
D: TRBD1
CDR3: CASSIGPTGNNEQFF
DNA: TGTGCCAGTAGTATAGGGCCGACAGGGAACAATGAGCAGTTCTTC

V: TRBV10-3
length: 15
J: TRBJ1-6
size: -
D: -
CDR3: CAIRDSWGNNSPLHF
DNA: TGTGCCATCAGGGACAGTTGGGGAAACAATTCACCCCTCCACTTT

V: TRBV7-6
length: 15
J: TRBJ1-5
size: -
D: TRBD1
CDR3: CASSLDEGAYQPQHF
DNA: TGTGCCAGCAGCCTGGACGAGGGGGCATATCAGCCCCAGCATTTT

V: TRBV21-1
length: 13
J: TRBJ1-5
size: -
D: -
CDR3: CASLGQTNQPQHF
DNA: TGTGCCAGCCTGGGACAGACCAATCAGCCCCAGCATTTT

V: TRBV28
length: 17
J: TRBJ1-6
size: -
D: -
CDR3: CASSPRGGQGPSSPLHF
DNA: TGTGCCAGCAGTCCGAGAGGGGGACAAGGACCCAGTTCACCCCTCCACTTT

V: TRBV7-6
length: 18
J: TRBJ1-6
size: -
D: TRBD1
CDR3: CASSPAGQGSSYNSPLHF
DNA: TGTGCCAGCAGCCCCGCAGGACAGGGGAGCTCCTATAATTCACCCCTCCACTTT

V: TRBV7-6
length: 15
J: TRBJ1-5
size: -
D: -
CDR3: CASSPAGRVRQPQHF
DNA: TGTGCCAGCAGCCCGGCCGGGAGGGTCAGGCAGCCCCAGCATTTT

V: TRBV10-3
length: 16
J: TRBJ2-7
size: -
D: TRBD2
CDR3: CAISDPASGVSYEQYF
DNA: TGTGCCATCAGTGATCCTGCTAGCGGGGTCTCCTACGAGCAGTACTTC

V: TRBV2
length: 13
J: TRBJ1-1
size: -
D: -
CDR3: CASYGAGTPEAFF
DNA: TGTGCCAGCTATGGGGCCGGCACCCCTGAAGCTTTCTTT

V: TRBV24-1
length: 15
J: TRBJ2-2
size: -
D: TRBD1
CDR3: CATSPTGDNTGELFF
DNA: TGTGCCACCAGTCCTACAGGGGACAACACCGGGGAGCTGTTTTTT

V: TRBV7-8
length: 16
J: TRBJ2-7
size: few
D: TRBD2
CDR3: CASSLVGTTISYEQYF
DNA: TGTGCCAGCAGCTTAGTAGGGACTACAATCTCCTACGAGCAGTACTTC

V: TRBV11-2
length: 13
J: TRBJ2-7
size: -
D: TRBD2
CDR3: CASSLGLAGVPYF
DNA: TGTGCCAGCAGCTTAGGCCTAGCGGGGGTTCCGTACTTC

V: TRBV20-1
length: 11
J: TRBJ2-7
size: -
D: TRBD1
CDR3: CSLSPGQGLYF
DNA: TGCAGTCTCTCCCCGGGACAGGGCCTGTACTTC

V: TRBV10-1
length: 12
J: TRBJ2-7
size: -
D: -
CDR3: CAPALTAREQYF
DNA: TGCGCCCCAGCGTTGACGGCGCGCGAGCAGTACTTC

V: TRBV10-3
length: 13
J: TRBJ2-2
size: -
D: -
CDR3: CAIHLGGPGELFF
DNA: TGTGCCATCCACTTGGGGGGACCCGGGGAGCTGTTTTTT

V: TRBV19
length: 13
J: TRBJ2-7
size: few
D: -
CDR3: CASSRTDSYEQYF
DNA: TGTGCCAGTAGTAGGACAGACAGCTACGAGCAGTACTTC

V: TRBV18
length: 15
J: TRBJ1-4
size: once
D: -
CDR3: CASSPIRGFNEKLFF
DNA: TGTGCCAGCTCACCGATCAGAGGTTTTAATGAAAAACTGTTTTTT

V: TRBV9
length: 16
J: TRBJ2-3
size: -
D: TRBD2
CDR3: CASSPGTTPSTDTQYF
DNA: TGTGCCAGCAGCCCTGGGACTACCCCTAGCACAGATACGCAGTATTTT

V: TRBV2
length: 16
J: TRBJ2-3
size: -
D: TRBD2
CDR3: CASSTSLAGTSDTQYF
DNA: TGTGCCAGCAGTACTTCACTAGCGGGGACTTCAGATACGCAGTATTTT

V: TRBV27
length: 17
J: TRBJ1-6
size: -
D: -
CDR3: CASSPHQGLPYNSPLHF
DNA: TGTGCCAGCAGTCCGCACCAGGGGCTCCCATATAATTCACCCCTCCACTTT

V: TRBV11-3
length: 16
J: TRBJ2-3
size: -
D: TRBD2
CDR3: CASSISTGGGTDTQYF
DNA: TGTGCCAGCAGCATATCGACGGGCGGGGGAACAGATACGCAGTATTTT

V: TRBV5-8
length: 19
J: TRBJ1-5
size: -
D: TRBD1
CDR3: CASSLSKQGAIPRNQPQHF
DNA: TGTGCCAGCAGCTTGTCGAAACAGGGGGCGATCCCACGCAATCAGCCCCAGCATTTT

V: TRBV19
length: 13
J: TRBJ1-6
size: -
D: -
CDR3: CASTNEENSPLHF
DNA: TGTGCCAGTACCAATGAGGAGAATTCACCCCTCCACTTT

V: TRBV6-5
length: 13
J: TRBJ2-5
size: -
D: TRBD1
CDR3: CASSWTGGETQYF
DNA: TGTGCCAGCAGCTGGACAGGGGGAGAGACCCAGTACTTC

V: TRBV5-6
length: 15
J: TRBJ1-2
size: -
D: TRBD1
CDR3: CASSLGQGAFYGYTF
DNA: TGTGCCAGCAGCTTGGGCCAGGGGGCATTCTATGGCTACACCTTC

V: TRBV28
length: 16
J: TRBJ1-6
size: -
D: TRBD1
CDR3: CASSPGQGVGGSPLHF
DNA: TGTGCCAGCAGTCCCGGACAGGGGGTCGGTGGCTCACCCCTCCACTTT

V: TRBV19
length: 16
J: TRBJ1-2
size: -
D: TRBD1
CDR3: CASTSDPQGGSYGYTF
DNA: TGTGCCAGTACCTCAGACCCGCAAGGGGGCTCCTATGGCTACACCTTC

V: TRBV7-2
length: 13
J: TRBJ1-2
size: once
D: -
CDR3: CASSPSGDHGYTF
DNA: TGTGCCAGCAGCCCCTCGGGGGATCATGGCTACACCTTC

V: TRBV7-8
length: 14
J: TRBJ2-7
size: once
D: -
CDR3: CASSLGRISYEQYF
DNA: TGTGCCAGCAGCTTAGGTAGAATCTCCTACGAGCAGTACTTC

V: TRBV3-1/TRBV3-2
length: 18
J: TRBJ2-7
size: few
D: TRBD1
CDR3: CASSRDRGFGLKSYEQYF
DNA: TGTGCCAGCAGCCGGGACAGGGGATTCGGGCTTAAATCCTACGAGCAGTACTTC

V: TRBV6-1
length: 13
J: TRBJ1-2
size: -
D: -
CDR3: CASSDSAIYGYTF
DNA: TGTGCCAGCAGTGATAGCGCCATCTATGGCTACACCTTC

V: TRBV27
length: 13
J: TRBJ2-7
size: -
D: TRBD1
CDR3: CASRRQGAYEQYF
DNA: TGTGCCAGCAGGAGACAGGGGGCCTACGAGCAGTACTTC

V: TRBV19
length: 14
J: TRBJ1-3
size: -
D: -
CDR3: CASNPQGPGNTIYF
DNA: TGTGCCAGTAACCCTCAGGGTCCCGGAAACACCATATATTTT